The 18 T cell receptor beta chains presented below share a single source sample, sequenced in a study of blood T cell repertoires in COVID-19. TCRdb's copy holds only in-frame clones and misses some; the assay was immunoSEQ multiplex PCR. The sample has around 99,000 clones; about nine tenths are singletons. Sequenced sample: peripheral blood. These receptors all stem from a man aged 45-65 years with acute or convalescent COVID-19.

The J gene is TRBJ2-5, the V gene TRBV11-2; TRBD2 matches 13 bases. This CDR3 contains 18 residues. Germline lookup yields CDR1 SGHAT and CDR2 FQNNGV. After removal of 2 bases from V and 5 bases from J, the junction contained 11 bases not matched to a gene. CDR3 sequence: CASSLLTSGRALDETQYF. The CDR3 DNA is TGTGCCAGCAGCTTACTAACTAGCGGGAGGGCCTTAGATGAGACCCAGTACTTC.

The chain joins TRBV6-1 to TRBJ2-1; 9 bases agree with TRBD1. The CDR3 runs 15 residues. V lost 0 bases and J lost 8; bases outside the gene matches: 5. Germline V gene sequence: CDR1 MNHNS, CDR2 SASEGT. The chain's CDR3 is CASSEADRGVDEQFF. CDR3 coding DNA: TGTGCCAGCAGTGAAGCGGACAGGGGTGTAGATGAGCAGTTCTTC.

In nucleotides, the CDR3 is TGCGCCAGCAGCGCATGGACAGGAAATCGGAACACCATATATTTT. Translation: CASSAWTGNRNTIYF. The V gene is TRBV5-1, the J gene TRBJ1-3, with 7 bases lining up with TRBD1. CDR1 SGHRS and CDR2 YFSETQ come from the germline V gene. The CDR3 runs 15 residues. Germline trimming cut 4 bases from V and 7 bases from J; bases unmatched to any gene: 11.

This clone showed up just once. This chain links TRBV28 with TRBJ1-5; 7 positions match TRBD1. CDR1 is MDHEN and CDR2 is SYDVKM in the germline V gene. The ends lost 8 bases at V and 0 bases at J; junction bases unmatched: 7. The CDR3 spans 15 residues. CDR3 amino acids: CASGQAPYSNQPQHF. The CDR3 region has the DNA TGTGCCAGCGGACAGGCCCCATATAGCAATCAGCCCCAGCATTTT. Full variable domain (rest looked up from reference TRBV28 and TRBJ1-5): DVKVTQSSRYLVKRTGEKVFLECVQDMDHENMFWYRQDPGLGLRLIYFSYDVKMKEKGDIPEGYSVSREKKERFSLILESASTNQTSMYLCASGQAPYSNQPQHFGDGTRLSIL.

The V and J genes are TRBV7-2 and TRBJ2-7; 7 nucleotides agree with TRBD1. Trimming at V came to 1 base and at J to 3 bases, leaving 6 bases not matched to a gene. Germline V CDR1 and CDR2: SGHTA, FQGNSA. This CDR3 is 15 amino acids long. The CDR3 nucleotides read TGTGCCAGCAGCTTAGTAGGGGGACAGAGCTACGAGCAGTACTTC. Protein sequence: CASSLVGGQSYEQYF.

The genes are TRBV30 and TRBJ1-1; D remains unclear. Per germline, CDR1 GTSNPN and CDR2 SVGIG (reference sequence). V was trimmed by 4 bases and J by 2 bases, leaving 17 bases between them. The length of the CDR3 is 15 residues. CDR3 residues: CAWNWRNLINTEAFF. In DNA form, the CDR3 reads TGTGCCTGGAACTGGAGGAATCTGATTAACACTGAAGCTTTCTTT.

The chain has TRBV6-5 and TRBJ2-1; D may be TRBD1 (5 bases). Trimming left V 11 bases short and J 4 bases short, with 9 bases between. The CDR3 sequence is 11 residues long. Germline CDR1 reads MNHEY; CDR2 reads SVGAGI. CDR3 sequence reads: CASGKYNEQFF. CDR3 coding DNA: TGTGCCTCAGGGAAATACAATGAGCAGTTCTTC.

The CDR3 spells CASSQASKDRVGQYF. CDR3 DNA sequence: TGCGCCAGCAGCCAAGCGTCGAAGGACAGGGTTGGGCAGTACTTC. The rearrangement links TRBV4-1 to TRBJ2-7; 8 bases match TRBD1. The CDR3 has 15 amino acids. After removal of 1 base from V and 9 bases from J, the junction contained 11 bases not matched to a gene. CDR1 MGHRA and CDR2 YSYEKL come from the germline V gene.

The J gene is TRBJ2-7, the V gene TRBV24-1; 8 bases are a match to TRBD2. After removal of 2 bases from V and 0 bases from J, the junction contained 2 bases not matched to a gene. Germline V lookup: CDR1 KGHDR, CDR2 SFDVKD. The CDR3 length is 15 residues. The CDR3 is CATSDSSGGSYEQYF. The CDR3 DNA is TGTGCCACCAGTGATTCAAGCGGGGGCTCCTACGAGCAGTACTTC.

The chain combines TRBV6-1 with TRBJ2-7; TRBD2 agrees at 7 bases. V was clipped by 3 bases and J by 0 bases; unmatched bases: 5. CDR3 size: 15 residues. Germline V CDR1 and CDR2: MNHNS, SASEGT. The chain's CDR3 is CASSDWGGSSYEQYF. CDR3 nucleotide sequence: TGTGCCAGCAGTGACTGGGGCGGGAGCTCCTACGAGCAGTACTTC.

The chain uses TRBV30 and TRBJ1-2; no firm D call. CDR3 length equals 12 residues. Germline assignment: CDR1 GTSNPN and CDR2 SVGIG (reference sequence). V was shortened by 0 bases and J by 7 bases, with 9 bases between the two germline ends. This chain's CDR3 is CAWSVGSGGYTF. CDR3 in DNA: TGTGCCTGGAGTGTAGGCTCGGGTGGCTACACCTTC.

The CDR3 region has the DNA TGTGCCAGCACCCCGACTAGCGGGAGCTCCTACAATGAGCAGTTCTTC. Protein: CASTPTSGSSYNEQFF. The chain recombines TRBV7-2 with TRBJ2-1, with TRBD2 matching 12 bases. This CDR3 is 16 amino acids long. The J segment lost 0 bases and the V segment lost 7 bases, leaving 4 bases of the junction unmatched. Germline values: CDR1 SGHTA, CDR2 FQGNSA. Combining the CDR3 with reference TRBV7-2 and TRBJ2-1 gives the whole variable domain GAGVSQSPSNKVTEKGKDVELRCDPISGHTALYWYRQSLGQGLEFLIYFQGNSAPDKSGLPSDRFSAERTGGSVSTLTIQRTQQEDSAVYLCASTPTSGSSYNEQFFGPGTRLTVL.

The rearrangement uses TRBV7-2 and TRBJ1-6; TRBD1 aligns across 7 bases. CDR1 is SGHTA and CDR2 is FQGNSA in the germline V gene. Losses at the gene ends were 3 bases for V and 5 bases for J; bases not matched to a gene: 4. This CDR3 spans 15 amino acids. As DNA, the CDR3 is TGTGCCAGCAGCTTCCTCGGGACAGATAATTCACCCCTCCACTTT. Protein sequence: CASSFLGTDNSPLHF.

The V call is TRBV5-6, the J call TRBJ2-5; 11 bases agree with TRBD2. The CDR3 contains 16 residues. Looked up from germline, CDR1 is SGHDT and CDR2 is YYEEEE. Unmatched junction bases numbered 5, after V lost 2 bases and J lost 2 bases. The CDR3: CASSFRRLAGQETQYF. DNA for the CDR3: TGTGCCAGCAGCTTCCGCCGACTAGCGGGGCAAGAGACCCAGTACTTC.

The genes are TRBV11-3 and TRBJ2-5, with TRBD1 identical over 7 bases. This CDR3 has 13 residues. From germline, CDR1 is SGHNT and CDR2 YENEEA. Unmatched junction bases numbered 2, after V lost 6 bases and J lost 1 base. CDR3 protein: CASRRDSQETQYF. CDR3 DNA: TGTGCCAGCAGGAGGGACAGCCAAGAGACCCAGTACTTC.

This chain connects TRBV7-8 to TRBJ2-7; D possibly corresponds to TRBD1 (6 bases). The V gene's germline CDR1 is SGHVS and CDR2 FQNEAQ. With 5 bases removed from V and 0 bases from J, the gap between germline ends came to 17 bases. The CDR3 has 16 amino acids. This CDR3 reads CASSSVWGPRSYEQYF. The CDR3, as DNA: TGTGCCAGCAGCAGTGTATGGGGGCCCCGCTCCTACGAGCAGTACTTC.

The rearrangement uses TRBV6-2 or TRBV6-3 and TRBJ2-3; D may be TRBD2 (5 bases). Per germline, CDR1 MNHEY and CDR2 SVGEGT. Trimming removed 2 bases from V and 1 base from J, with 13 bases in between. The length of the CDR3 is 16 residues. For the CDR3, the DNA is TGTGCCAGCAGTTACCCCCGGCCCGGGGGCACAGATACGCAGTATTTT. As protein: CASSYPRPGGTDTQYF.

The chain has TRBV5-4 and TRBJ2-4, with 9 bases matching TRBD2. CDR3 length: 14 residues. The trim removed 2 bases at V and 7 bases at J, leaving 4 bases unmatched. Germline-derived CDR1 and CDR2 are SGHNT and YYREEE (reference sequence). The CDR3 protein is CASSLASGMNIQYF. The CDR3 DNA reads TGTGCCAGCAGCTTAGCTAGCGGGATGAACATTCAGTACTTC.